The T cell receptor (beta chain) described here comes from a study of blood T cell repertoires in COVID-19. Profiled with immunoSEQ multiplex PCR; TCRdb holds only in-frame clones, not every one. The data show some 270,000 clones, 70% to 90% seen once. Germline CDR1 is GTSNPN and CDR2 is SVGIG (reference sequence). The CDR3 sequence is 12 residues long. V lost 0 bases and J lost 7, with 4 bases in between. In its sample, this clone was seen a few times. Material: PBMCs or T cells enriched from blood (not recorded which). The V gene is TRBV30, the J gene TRBJ1-6; no firm D call. This TCR came from a woman aged 45-60 years with acute COVID-19. Here the CDR3 DNA reads TGTGCCTGGAGTGTGGAGAATTCACCCCTCCACTTT. Translating gives CAWSVENSPLHF.